The rows below give T cell receptor beta chains drawn from one sample of a study of T cells in Graves' hyperthyroidism and ophthalmopathy. Each CDR3 protein gets one entry after TCRdb re-called the multiplex PCR reads with MiXCR. The sample lists some 600,000 distinct CDR3 sequences, roughly 50% occurring once. Sequenced input: peripheral blood or thyroid tissue (not recorded which). The receptors were sampled from a young woman with Graves' hyperthyroidism. Each CDR3 is given with its conserved first and last residue. D genes are given only for firm matches. Size is stated for part of the rows, as once, few or many counts, or as a class when the clone is expanded.

TRBJ2-5 | TRBV5-1 | TRBD2 | . | CASSTGTSTGETQYF | TGCGCCAGCAGCACTGGGACTAGCACCGGAGAGACCCAGTACTTC
TRBJ2-7 | TRBV7-2 | . | . | CASSSLSKQYF | TGTGCCAGCAGCTCCCTAAGTAAGCAGTACTTC
TRBJ1-5 | TRBV15 | TRBD1 | many | CATSREDRGNQPQHF | TGTGCCACCAGCAGAGAAGACAGGGGCAATCAGCCCCAGCATTTT
TRBJ1-6 | TRBV15 | TRBD1 | once | CATSRDRFNSPLHF | TGTGCCACCAGCAGGGACAGGTTTAATTCACCCCTCCACTTT
TRBJ1-5 | TRBV24-1 | . | many | CATSARESPQPQHF | TGTGCCACCAGTGCCCGGGAGAGTCCTCAGCCCCAGCATTTT
TRBJ2-7 | TRBV7-6 | TRBD1 | . | CASSRGLVEQYF | TGTGCCAGCAGCAGGGGGCTCGTCGAGCAGTACTTC
TRBJ2-7 | TRBV7-8 | . | . | CASNFHEQYF | TGTGCCAGCAACTTCCACGAGCAGTACTTC
TRBJ1-4 | TRBV6-1 | . | . | CASSYEGVANEKLFF | TGTGCCAGCAGTTACGAGGGGGTAGCTAATGAAAAACTGTTTTTT
TRBJ2-7 | TRBV29-1 | TRBD1 | . | CSFKVTGTSYEQYF | TGCAGCTTTAAAGTGACAGGGACATCCTACGAGCAGTACTTC
TRBJ1-2 | TRBV24-1 | . | . | CATSDPGTRLGEYGYTF | TGTGCCACCAGTGATCCCGGGACTCGTCTCGGGGAATATGGCTACACCTTC
TRBJ2-7 | TRBV13 | TRBD1 | . | CASSLRTGDPYEQYF | TGTGCCAGCAGCTTAAGGACAGGGGACCCCTACGAGCAGTACTTC
TRBJ1-1 | TRBV20-1 | . | few | CSSRLGRYTEAFF | TGCAGTTCCAGGTTAGGGAGGTACACTGAAGCTTTCTTT
TRBJ2-7 | TRBV12-3/TRBV12-4 | TRBD1 | once | CASRIGQGSNEQYF | TGTGCCAGCAGAATCGGACAGGGCAGCAACGAGCAGTACTTC
TRBJ1-1 | TRBV7-2 | . | few | CASSPPNTNTEAFF | TGTGCCAGCTCACCACCCAACACGAACACTGAAGCTTTCTTT
TRBJ2-7 | TRBV29-1 | . | . | CSVTQLLDSYEQYF | TGCAGCGTCACCCAGTTGCTAGACTCCTACGAGCAGTACTTC
TRBJ2-5 | TRBV19 | TRBD2 | many | CASSSLAGEETQYF | TGTGCCAGTAGTTCGTTAGCGGGAGAAGAGACCCAGTACTTC
TRBJ1-2 | TRBV5-1 | TRBD1 | many | CASSSGQGAYGYTF | TGCGCCAGCAGCTCTGGACAGGGGGCCTATGGCTACACCTTC
TRBJ2-7 | TRBV7-9 | TRBD2 | . | CASSSSGGPTYEQYF | TGTGCCAGCAGCTCAAGCGGGGGCCCCACCTACGAGCAGTACTTC
TRBJ2-7 | TRBV15 | TRBD2 | . | CATSSPKLAGGPYEQYF | TGTGCCACCAGCAGCCCAAAACTAGCGGGAGGGCCCTACGAGCAGTACTTC
TRBJ2-5 | TRBV7-2 | . | . | CASRHYNGEETQYF | TGTGCCAGCAGGCATTATAATGGAGAAGAGACCCAGTACTTC
TRBJ2-7 | TRBV10-3 | TRBD1 | . | CAISIATGGSFEQYF | TGTGCCATCAGTATCGCGACAGGGGGCTCTTTCGAGCAGTACTTC
TRBJ1-5 | TRBV11-1 | . | . | CASTAVLQPQHF | TGTGCCAGCACCGCAGTCCTTCAGCCCCAGCATTTT
TRBJ1-5 | TRBV10-2 | . | . | CASSDQISNQPQHF | TGCGCCAGCAGTGACCAGATAAGCAATCAGCCCCAGCATTTT
TRBJ1-2 | TRBV2 | . | . | CASIYGGLAGYTF | TGTGCCAGCATTTACGGGGGGCTTGCTGGCTACACCTTC
TRBJ1-5 | TRBV11-2 | . | . | CASSQQEGPDSNQPQHF | TGTGCCAGCAGCCAGCAAGAGGGTCCGGATAGCAATCAGCCCCAGCATTTT
TRBJ2-5 | TRBV20-1 | . | many | CSAPRETQYF | TGCAGTGCCCCGAGGGAGACCCAGTACTTC
TRBJ1-6 | TRBV20-1 | . | . | CSASGGPSNSPLHF | TGCAGTGCTTCGGGAGGCCCCTCGAATTCACCCCTCCACTTT
TRBJ2-2 | TRBV2 | . | . | CASTPTRGRDRSGELFF | TGTGCCAGCACCCCCACACGAGGGAGGGACAGATCCGGGGAGCTGTTTTTT
TRBJ2-7 | TRBV19 | . | . | CAWSRPGGAYEQYF | TGTGCCTGGAGTCGTCCGGGGGGCGCATACGAGCAGTACTTC
TRBJ1-1 | TRBV5-1 | . | few | CASSLAEGIVSAFF | TGCGCCAGCAGCTTGGCCGAGGGTATCGTATCAGCTTTCTTT
TRBJ1-4 | TRBV15 | . | . | CATSFDSGAKPATNEKLFF | TGTGCCACCAGCTTCGACTCTGGGGCTAAACCAGCAACTAATGAAAAACTGTTTTTT
TRBJ2-5 | TRBV9 | . | . | CASSVASGGGPQETQYF | TGTGCCAGCAGCGTAGCATCAGGGGGGGGACCCCAAGAGACCCAGTACTTC
TRBJ1-1 | TRBV19 | TRBD1 | many | CASIRQGEAFF | TGTGCCAGTATCCGACAGGGTGAAGCTTTCTTT
TRBJ1-5 | TRBV4-1 | . | . | CASSPKPGDQPQHF | TGCGCCAGCAGCCCCAAGCCGGGGGATCAGCCCCAGCATTTT
TRBJ1-5 | TRBV24-1 | . | . | CATSESFGDQPQHF | TGTGCCACCAGTGAATCCTTCGGGGATCAGCCCCAGCATTTT